The sequence of this T cell receptor beta chain was determined in a study of identifying expanded T cells in peripheral blood. The study's findings and limits: Clone count variance between roughly two-week samples rose with total template count. About 1.2 clones differed between technical replicates, versus approximately 17 and 20 over time.

During the collection period, no donor immune events like infections were recorded. Repertoires were generated with immunoSEQ multiplex PCR, while TCRdb's copy carries only in-frame clones and drops some. This sample carries over 100,000 clones, about 91% of them seen once, and the ten largest clones take 12% to 15%. Turning to this clone: The antigen is unknown.

Sequenced material: blood. The TCR was taken from a person aged 18-69 years in good health.

CDR3 residues: CASSPRDRDSYNEQFF. The CDR3 DNA reads TGTGCCAGCTCACCGCGCGACAGGGATTCCTACAATGAGCAGTTCTTC. The V gene is TRBV18, the J gene TRBJ2-1; TRBD1 aligns across 7 bases. The germline V gene has CDR1 KGHSH and CDR2 LQKENI. The CDR3 runs 16 residues. With V trimmed by 3 bases and J by 1 base, 6 bases remained unmatched.